This T cell receptor beta chain was captured by sequencing in a study of CD8+ T cells in alopecia areata. Study as a whole: Patients remained on tofacitinib for 6 to 18 months and then went 6 months without it. Notes on the study in general: Persistence in scalp and blood during tofacitinib was observed for many expanded lesional clones. Uncertainty about whether baseline CD8+ expansion is linked to response remains, with one nonresponder.

Documented treatment: oral pan-JAK inhibitor, 5-10 mg twice daily. The sorting of PBMCs gave CD4+ and CD8+ T cells. Extracted from the samples, RNA was reverse transcribed into cDNA to serve as the sequencing template. Here immunoSEQ multiplex PCR was the method, and the copy in TCRdb shows in-frame clones only, minus some. Here the sample spans 100,000 to 150,000 clones, roughly 57% being singletons. As concerns this clone: Its specificity is not known.

V dropped 7 bases and J dropped 7 bases, with 13 bases sitting between them. Germline-derived CDR1 and CDR2 are SEHNR and FQNEAQ (reference sequence). There are 12 residues in the CDR3. The receptor was isolated from a human donor with alopecia areata. The sequences come from CD4+ T cells sorted from blood, collected at week 4, from a patient treated with tofacitinib. V usage is TRBV7-9 and J usage is TRBJ1-2; D gene unclear. DNA for the CDR3: TGTGCCAGCATCAAACCCCCCAGTGGCTACACCTTC. Translated, it gives CASIKPPSGYTF.